The clone carrying this TCR beta chain turned up a few times. For repertoire sequencing, the TCR beta CDR3 regions were amplified from RNA transcripts. RT-PCR was first run with HTBI primers, then multiplex PCR in a second round. TCRdb fed the multiplex PCR reads into MiXCR, producing one record per CDR3 protein. The sample lists roughly 700,000 distinct CDR3 sequences, 40% occurring once. This entry is derived from a study of Graves' ophthalmopathy and Graves' hyperthyroidism. Looking at the study overall: Peripheral blood samples were taken at initial diagnosis, before any treatment.

Diagnosis was based on clinical symptoms, serum thyroxine, TRAb, thyroid ultrasound and orbital computed tomography. Between the trimmed V and J ends, which lost 3 bases and 7 bases, there was a span of 15 bases. This CDR3 has 14 amino acids. Material: peripheral blood. The sequence derives from an adult man with Graves' ophthalmopathy. This chain connects TRBV12-3 or TRBV12-4 to TRBJ1-2, with unresolved D. The CDR3 bases are TGTGCCAGCAGTTTTTATTCCGGGGAGGCTGGCTACACCTTC. Protein sequence: CASSFYSGEAGYTF.